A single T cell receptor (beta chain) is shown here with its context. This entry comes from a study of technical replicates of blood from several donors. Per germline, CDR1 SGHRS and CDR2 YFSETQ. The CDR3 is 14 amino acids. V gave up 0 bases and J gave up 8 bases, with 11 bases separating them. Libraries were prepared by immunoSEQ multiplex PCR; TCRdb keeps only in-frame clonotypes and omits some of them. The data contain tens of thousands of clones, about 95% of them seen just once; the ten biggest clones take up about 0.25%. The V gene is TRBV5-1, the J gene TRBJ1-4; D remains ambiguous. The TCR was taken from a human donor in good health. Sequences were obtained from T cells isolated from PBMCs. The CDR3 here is CASSLVEGREKLFF. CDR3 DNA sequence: TGCGCCAGCAGCTTGGTAGAGGGTAGGGAAAAACTGTTTTTT. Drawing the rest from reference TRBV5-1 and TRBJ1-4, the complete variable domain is KAGVTQTPRYLIKTRGQQVTLSCSPISGHRSVSWYQQTPGQGLQFLFEYFSETQRNKGNFPGRFSGRQFSNSRSEMNVSTLELGDSALYLCASSLVEGREKLFFGSGTQLSVL.